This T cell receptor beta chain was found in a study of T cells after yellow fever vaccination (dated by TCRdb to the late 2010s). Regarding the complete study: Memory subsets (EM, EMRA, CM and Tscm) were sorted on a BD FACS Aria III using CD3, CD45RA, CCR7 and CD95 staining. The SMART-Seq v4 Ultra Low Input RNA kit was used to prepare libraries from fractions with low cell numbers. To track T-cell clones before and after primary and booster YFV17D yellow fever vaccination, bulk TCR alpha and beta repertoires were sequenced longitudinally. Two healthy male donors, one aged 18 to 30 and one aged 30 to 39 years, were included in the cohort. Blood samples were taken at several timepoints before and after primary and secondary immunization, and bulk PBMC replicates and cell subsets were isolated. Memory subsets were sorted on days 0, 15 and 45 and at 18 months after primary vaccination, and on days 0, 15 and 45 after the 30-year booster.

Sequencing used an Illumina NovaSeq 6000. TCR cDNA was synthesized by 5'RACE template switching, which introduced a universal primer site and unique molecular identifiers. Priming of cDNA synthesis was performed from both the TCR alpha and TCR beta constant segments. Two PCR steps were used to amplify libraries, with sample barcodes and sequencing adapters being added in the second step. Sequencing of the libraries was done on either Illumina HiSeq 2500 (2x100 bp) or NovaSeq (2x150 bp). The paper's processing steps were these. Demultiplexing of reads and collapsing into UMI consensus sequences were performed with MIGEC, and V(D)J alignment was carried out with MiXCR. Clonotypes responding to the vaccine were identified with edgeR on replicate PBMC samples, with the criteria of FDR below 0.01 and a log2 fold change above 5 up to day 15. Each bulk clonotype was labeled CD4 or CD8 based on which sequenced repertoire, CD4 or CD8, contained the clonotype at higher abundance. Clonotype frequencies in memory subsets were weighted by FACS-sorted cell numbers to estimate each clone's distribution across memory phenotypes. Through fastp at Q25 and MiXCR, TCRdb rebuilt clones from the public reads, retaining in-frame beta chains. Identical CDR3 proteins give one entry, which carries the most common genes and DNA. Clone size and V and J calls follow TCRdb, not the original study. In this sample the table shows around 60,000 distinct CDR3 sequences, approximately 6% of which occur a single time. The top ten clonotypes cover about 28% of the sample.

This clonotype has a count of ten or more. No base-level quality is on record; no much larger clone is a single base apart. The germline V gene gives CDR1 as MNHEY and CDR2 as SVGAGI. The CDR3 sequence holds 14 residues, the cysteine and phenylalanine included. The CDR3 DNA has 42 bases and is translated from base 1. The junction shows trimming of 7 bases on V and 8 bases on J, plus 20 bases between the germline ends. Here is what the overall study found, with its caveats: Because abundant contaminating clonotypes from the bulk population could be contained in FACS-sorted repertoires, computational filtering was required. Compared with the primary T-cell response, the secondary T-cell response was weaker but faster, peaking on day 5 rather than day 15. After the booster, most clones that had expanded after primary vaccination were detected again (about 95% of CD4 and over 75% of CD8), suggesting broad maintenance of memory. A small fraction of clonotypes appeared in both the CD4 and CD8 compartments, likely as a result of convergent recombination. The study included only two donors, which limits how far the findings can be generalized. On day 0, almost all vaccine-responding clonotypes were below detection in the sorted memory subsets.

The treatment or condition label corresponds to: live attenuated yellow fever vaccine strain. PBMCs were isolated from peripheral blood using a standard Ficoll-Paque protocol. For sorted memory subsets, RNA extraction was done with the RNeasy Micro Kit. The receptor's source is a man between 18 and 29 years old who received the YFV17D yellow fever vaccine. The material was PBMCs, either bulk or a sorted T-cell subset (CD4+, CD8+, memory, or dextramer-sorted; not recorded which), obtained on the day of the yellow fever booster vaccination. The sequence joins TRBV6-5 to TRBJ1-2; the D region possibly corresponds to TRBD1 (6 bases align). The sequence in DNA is TGTGCCAGCACCCAGATGGGGGGCGCGAAGGGCTACACCTTC. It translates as CASTQMGGAKGYTF.